This entry features one T cell receptor beta chain sequence. TCRdb's table, derived via immunoSEQ multiplex PCR, lists solely in-frame clones and lacks some. The sample has tens of thousands of clones; around 87% are singletons. The CDR3 is made up of 15 amino acids. CDR1 is SGHDN, CDR2 FVKESK, per germline. V lost 2 bases and J 3 bases, leaving 14 bases between the germline ends. The sample is drawn from a study of blood T cell repertoires in COVID-19. The receptor was derived from a human donor in a cohort sampled during active COVID-19. V usage is TRBV14 and J usage is TRBJ2-7; maybe TRBD1 (6 bases). Sequenced material: peripheral blood. The CDR3 region is CASSQTQQGIYEQYF. Written as DNA, the CDR3 is TGTGCCAGCAGCCAAACCCAACAGGGAATCTACGAGCAGTACTTC.